The T cell receptor (beta chain) described here comes from a study of blood T cell repertoires in COVID-19. Produced via immunoSEQ multiplex PCR; TCRdb's table is partial and in-frame only. Among around 250,000 clones listed, roughly 86% were seen once. This CDR3 comprises 17 residues. CDR1 is SGHTA and CDR2 is FQGNSA in the germline V gene. V shed 1 base and J shed 4 bases, with 19 bases lying between them. This chain joins TRBV7-2 and TRBJ1-2, with D hard to call. This clonotype originated in a woman aged 70-85 years with active or convalescent COVID-19. The source material was peripheral blood. CDR3 residues: CASSLELSGSGLYGYTF. The CDR3, as DNA: TGTGCCAGCAGCTTAGAATTAAGTGGGTCCGGACTCTATGGCTACACCTTC.